Here is one TCR beta chain with its context. Its target is unknown. This entry comes from a study of OX40 agonist ivuxolimab in advanced cancers. Assay: immunoSEQ multiplex PCR; the TCRdb copy retains only in-frame clones and omits some. The sample holds around 48,000 clones, 75% to 80% seen once. Peripheral blood came from all dose cohorts at three timepoints. The study's findings and limits: Mean expanded clone counts were higher in CD8+ than CD4+ T cells. The authors also found low normalized T-cell clonal expansion in some nonresponders.

Material: CD4+ or CD8+ T cells sorted from blood, obtained in a trial of the OX40 agonist ivuxolimab. The origin of this receptor is an adult with an advanced solid tumor such as melanoma, head and neck, liver or kidney cancer.

The CDR3 loop is CASTQSGLASYNEQFF. For the CDR3, the DNA is TGTGCCAGCACCCAGTCGGGACTAGCCTCCTACAATGAGCAGTTCTTC. This chain connects TRBV11-2 to TRBJ2-1, with 9 bases that match TRBD2. The CDR3 spans 16 residues. Trimming cost V 7 bases and J 0 bases; bases outside gene matches: 7. Looked up from germline, CDR1 is SGHAT and CDR2 is FQNNGV. Drawing the rest from reference TRBV11-2 and TRBJ2-1, the complete variable domain is EAGVAQSPRYKIIEKRQSVAFWCNPISGHATLYWYQQILGQGPKLLIQFQNNGVVDDSQLPKDRFSAERLKGVDSTLKIQPAKLEDSAVYLCASTQSGLASYNEQFFGPGTRLTVL.